Below are 2 T cell receptor beta chains sequenced from a single sample in a study of T cell responses to AZD1222 COVID-19 vaccine. TCRdb keeps only in-frame clones here, not all; method: immunoSEQ multiplex PCR. The data hold 95,000 to 150,000 clones, with 88% observed a single time. The material was peripheral blood, obtained on day 0 of AZD1222 vaccination. The receptors here all came from an adult in good health.

This sequence joins TRBV7-9 and TRBJ2-2; D is ambiguous. V was cut by 4 bases and J by 8 bases, with 8 bases left in between. Germline loops: CDR1 SEHNR, CDR2 FQNEAQ (reference sequence). The CDR3 spans 12 residues. CDR3 sequence: CASSSGSGELFF. The DNA for the CDR3 is TGTGCCAGCAGCTCAGGTTCTGGGGAGCTGTTTTTT.

The rearrangement uses TRBV6-4 and TRBJ2-1; D possibly corresponds to TRBD2 (5 bases). The CDR3 extends over 15 amino acids. V was pared by 6 bases and J by 6 bases, with 18 bases between. Per germline, CDR1 MRHNA and CDR2 SNTAGT. The CDR3 coding sequence is TGTGCCAGCAGCATACTAGGGCTCCCTTCCAATGAGCAGTTCTTC. Translating it yields CASSILGLPSNEQFF.